Listed here are 23 T cell receptor beta chains from one sample, sequenced in a study of T-cell memory formation after mild COVID-19. TCRdb itself ran the 5' RACE reads through MiXCR, one entry per CDR3 protein. The sample has a few hundred thousand distinct CDR3 sequences, 13% to 15% seen once. The sample consisted of PBMCs or a T cell subset sorted from them (not recorded which). Receptors originate from a man aged 18 to 35 who had mild COVID-19 (a few samples of this study predate the infection). Cell type and time point are not known.

The chain is built from TRBV18 and TRBJ1-4; no clear D. The CDR3 contains 12 residues. Germline-derived CDR1 and CDR2 are KGHSH and LQKENI. Trimming took off 5 bases at V and 5 bases at J, with 6 bases between the two ends. CDR3 nucleotides: TGTGCCAGCTCAGGAGTAAATGAAAAACTGTTTTTT. This sequence encodes CASSGVNEKLFF.

The genes are TRBV20-1 and TRBJ2-7; D call uncertain. With 6 bases removed from V and 6 bases from J, the gap between germline ends came to 12 bases. The CDR3 extends over 11 amino acids. Germline CDR1 is DFQATT and CDR2 is SNEGSKA (reference sequence). CDR3 DNA sequence: TGCAGTGCCGCCACTCGGGTCGAGCAGTACTTC. It yields the protein CSAATRVEQYF.

The chain carries TRBV3-1 and TRBJ2-1, with D maybe TRBD1 (5 bases). CDR3 length: 12 residues. The V gene lost 4 bases and the J gene lost 6 bases, with 7 bases spanning the gap. CDR1 is LGHDT, CDR2 YNNKEL, per germline (reference sequence). This CDR3 is CASSRDSNEQFF. As DNA, the CDR3 is TGTGCCAGCAGCCGAGACAGCAATGAGCAGTTCTTC.

The CDR3 sequence is CATSDPGQNYGYTF. CDR3 nucleotides: TGTGCCACCAGTGACCCGGGACAGAACTATGGCTACACCTTC. The J gene is TRBJ1-2, the V gene TRBV24-1; 7 bases fit TRBD1. The CDR3 is 14 amino acids. Trimming cost V 4 bases and J 2 bases; bases outside gene matches: 3. Germline lookup yields CDR1 KGHDR and CDR2 SFDVKD.

V usage is TRBV6-2 or TRBV6-3 and J usage is TRBJ2-1, with a tentative D call TRBD2 (7 bases). Germline values: CDR1 MNHEY, CDR2 SVGEGT. CDR3 size: 15 residues. Between the trimmed V and J ends, which lost 2 bases and 4 bases, there was a span of 12 bases. CDR3 residues: CASSYGGGQYNEQFF. For the CDR3, the DNA is TGTGCCAGCAGTTACGGGGGGGGCCAATACAATGAGCAGTTCTTC.

This clonotype showed up just a few times. The V call is TRBV7-2, the J call TRBJ2-5, with D possibly being TRBD2 (5 bases). Germline CDR1 and CDR2: SGHTA and FQGNSA. The CDR3 totals 14 residues. Trimming cost V 9 bases and J 5 bases, with 19 bases left between them. CDR3 residues: CASSFQGSRETQYF. The CDR3 nucleotides read TGTGCCAGTTCGTTCCAAGGGAGTAGGGAGACCCAGTACTTC.

This clonotype turned up a few times. The chain recombines TRBV20-1 with TRBJ2-3; the match to TRBD2 covers 8 bases. CDR3 length: 15 amino acids. With 1 base clipped from V and 7 bases from J, the junction kept 10 bases outside the gene matches. CDR1 is DFQATT, CDR2 SNEGSKA, per germline (reference sequence). CDR3 sequence (DNA): TGCAGTGCTAGAGTAGTCGGGGGGGCCGGTTATACGCAGTATTTT. This encodes CSARVVGGAGYTQYF.

The chain joins TRBV6-6 to TRBJ2-1; 9 bases align to TRBD1. After removal of 2 bases from V and 1 base from J, the junction contained 15 bases not matched to a gene. CDR1 MNHNY and CDR2 SVGAGI come from the germline V gene (reference sequence). The CDR3 has 20 amino acids. CDR3 loop: CASSYPGISQGALSYNEQFF. As DNA, the CDR3 is TGTGCCAGCAGTTACCCTGGTATTTCACAGGGGGCTTTATCCTACAATGAGCAGTTCTTC.

The genes are TRBV25-1 and TRBJ1-1; 8 positions match TRBD1. V trimming: 7 bases; J trimming: 3 bases; junction bases outside the gene matches: 4. CDR1 and CDR2 from the germline V gene are MGHDK and SYGVNS. The CDR3 spans 13 residues. CDR3 amino acids: CASKLQGDTEAFF. As DNA, the CDR3 is TGTGCCAGCAAGTTACAGGGGGACACTGAAGCTTTCTTT.

This clonotype showed up just a few times. V is TRBV7-9 and J is TRBJ1-5, with D possibly being TRBD1 (5 bases). V was shortened by 5 bases and J by 7 bases, with 12 bases between the two germline ends. CDR1 SEHNR and CDR2 FQNEAQ come from the germline V gene (reference sequence). The CDR3 consists of 13 residues. The CDR3 DNA reads TGTGCCAGCAGCCCCCGGCGGGGGCAGCCCCAGCATTTT. Protein product: CASSPRRGQPQHF. Looking up the rest from reference TRBV7-9 and TRBJ1-5 gives the full variable domain: DTGVSQNPRHKITKRGQNVTFRCDPISEHNRLYWYRQTLGQGPEFLTYFQNEAQLEKSRLLSDRFSAERPKGSFSTLEIQRTEQGDSAMYLCASSPRRGQPQHFGDGTRLSIL.

This clonotype was counted many times. V is TRBV7-9 and J is TRBJ2-7, with 10 bases that match TRBD2. CDR3 length equals 18 residues. The trim removed 2 bases at V and 3 bases at J, leaving 13 bases unmatched. The germline V gene encodes CDR1 SEHNR and CDR2 FQNEAQ (reference sequence). Here the CDR3 DNA reads TGTGCCAGCAGCTTACAGGCGCTAGCGGGGGCCGCACGCTACGAGCAGTACTTC. This gives the protein CASSLQALAGAARYEQYF. Together with reference TRBV7-9 and TRBJ2-7, the CDR3 gives the full variable domain: DTGVSQNPRHKITKRGQNVTFRCDPISEHNRLYWYRQTLGQGPEFLTYFQNEAQLEKSRLLSDRFSAERPKGSFSTLEIQRTEQGDSAMYLCASSLQALAGAARYEQYFGPGTRLTVT.

The table lists this clonotype with many counts. The chain carries TRBV4-3 and TRBJ2-1, with 9 nucleotides matching TRBD1. Trimming cost V 1 base and J 13 bases; bases outside gene matches: 8. Germline V CDR1 and CDR2: LGHNA, YSLEER. CDR3 length: 14 amino acids. The CDR3 coding sequence is TGCGCCAGCAGCCAAGGACAGGGGGTGGAAAGACAGTTCTTC. Protein product: CASSQGQGVERQFF.

The genes are TRBV10-3 and TRBJ1-2; 8 bases fit TRBD1. Germline lookup yields CDR1 ENHRY and CDR2 SYGVKD. The CDR3 is made up of 14 amino acids. The V segment lost 0 bases and the J segment 4 bases; nucleotides outside the gene matches: 1. CDR3 amino acids: CAISESGTGYGYTF. The CDR3 DNA sequence: TGTGCCATCAGTGAGTCCGGGACAGGCTATGGCTACACCTTC.

This clonotype was observed a few times. This chain joins TRBV6-5 and TRBJ2-5; the match to TRBD2 covers 10 bases. V lost 0 bases and J lost 2; bases outside the gene matches: 3. Germline CDR1 is MNHEY and CDR2 is SVGAGI. This CDR3 comprises 16 residues. CDR3 sequence reads: CASSYSLAGAQETQYF. Here the CDR3 DNA reads TGTGCCAGCAGTTACTCGCTAGCGGGGGCTCAAGAGACCCAGTACTTC.

V usage is TRBV9 and J usage is TRBJ2-3, with D maybe TRBD2 (5 bases). The germline V and J ends were trimmed by 3 bases and 2 bases, with 16 bases remaining between them. Germline CDR1 and CDR2: SGDLS and YYNGEE. CDR3 length: 16 residues. The CDR3 reads CASSGRGSWNTDTQYF. The CDR3 DNA follows: TGTGCCAGCAGCGGAAGAGGGTCCTGGAACACAGATACGCAGTATTTT.

In its sample, this clonotype was seen a few times. CDR3 bases: TGCGCCAGCAGTCCCTTCGGGGGTGAGACTGAAGCTTTCTTT. It codes for CASSPFGGETEAFF. The chain uses TRBV23-1 and TRBJ1-1; D is perhaps TRBD1 (5 bases). TRBV23-1 is designated an ORF whose function remains uncertain. The CDR3 extends over 14 amino acids. Deletions cut 4 bases from V and 5 bases from J, with 14 bases between.

V gene TRBV19 combines with J gene TRBJ1-2; D is uncertain. Germline-derived CDR1 and CDR2 are LNHDA and SQIVND (reference sequence). Trimming pared 4 bases from V and 4 bases from J, leaving 10 bases between. The CDR3 sequence is 13 residues long. Here the CDR3 DNA reads TGTGCCAGTAGTACACAGAGATCCTATGGCTACACCTTC. Its translation is CASSTQRSYGYTF.

In its sample, this clonotype was seen many times. The chain has TRBV19 and TRBJ2-3; TRBD2 might be the D (6 bases). The CDR3 sequence is 12 residues long. V lost 6 bases, J lost 6 bases, and 10 bases lay in between. Germline V gene data show CDR1 as LNHDA and CDR2 as SQIVND (reference sequence). CDR3 coding DNA: TGTGCCAGTAGACTCAGCGGGGATACGCAGTATTTT. Translation: CASRLSGDTQYF.

This clonotype was counted a few times. V and J are TRBV12-3 or TRBV12-4 and TRBJ1-1; 11 nucleotides align to TRBD1. The trim removed 7 bases at V and 4 bases at J, leaving 14 bases unmatched. The CDR3 is 17 residues long. The CDR3 DNA follows: TGTGCCAGCACCCCGGGACAGGGGGTTTCTGGGGCCACTGAAGCTTTCTTT. Translated, it gives CASTPGQGVSGATEAFF.

This clonotype was counted ten times or more. The V gene is TRBV5-6, the J gene TRBJ1-1; D gene uncertain. Trimming left V 6 bases short and J 5 bases short, with 17 bases between. The CDR3 is made up of 14 amino acids. The germline gives CDR1 SGHDT, CDR2 YYEEEE. CDR3 residues: CASTLYSVRTEAFF. CDR3 coding DNA: TGTGCCAGCACCCTTTATAGCGTTAGGACTGAAGCTTTCTTT.

This clonotype has just a few counts. The gene calls are TRBV2 and TRBJ2-2; TRBD2 aligns across 8 bases. Germline V gene data show CDR1 as SNHLY and CDR2 as FYNNEI. The V and J ends lost 1 base and 6 bases, in that order; junction bases with no gene match: 4. The CDR3 loop spans 15 amino acids. CDR3 DNA: TGTGCCAGCAGTGAAGGGTGGACTAGCCCCGGGGAGCTGTTTTTT. Residues: CASSEGWTSPGELFF.

V gene TRBV4-3 combines with J gene TRBJ1-5; 8 bases agree with TRBD1. The V segment lost 0 bases and the J segment 6 bases; nucleotides outside the gene matches: 10. The germline gives CDR1 LGHNA, CDR2 YSLEER. The CDR3 covers 17 residues. Here the CDR3 reads CASSQDFPGQGSQPQHF. DNA for the CDR3: TGCGCCAGCAGCCAAGATTTCCCCGGACAGGGAAGTCAGCCCCAGCATTTT.

The rearrangement links TRBV5-6 to TRBJ2-3; TRBD2 agrees at 12 bases. The ends lost 3 bases at V and 5 bases at J; junction bases unmatched: 7. The CDR3 runs to 16 residues. The germline CDR1 and CDR2 sequences are SGHDT and YYEEEE. The CDR3 DNA follows: TGTGCCAGCAGCTCGACGACTAGCGGGGGACAAGATACGCAGTATTTT. Its translation: CASSSTTSGGQDTQYF.